These 29 T cell receptor beta chains originate from one sample sequenced in a study of blood T cell repertoires in COVID-19. Produced via immunoSEQ multiplex PCR; TCRdb's table is partial and in-frame only. The data contain fewer than 85,000 clones, roughly 80% of them singletons. The sample consisted of peripheral blood. The receptors stem from a man between 65 and 79 years old with COVID-19, enrolled during active disease.

The chain uses TRBV5-1 and TRBJ2-7; 12 nucleotides align to TRBD2. In germline, CDR1 is SGHRS, CDR2 YFSETQ. V was clipped by 4 bases and J by 1 base; unmatched bases: 6. The CDR3 contains 16 residues. The CDR3 is CASSRWTSGASYEQYF. The CDR3 coding sequence is TGCGCCAGCAGCCGATGGACTAGCGGGGCGTCCTACGAGCAGTACTTC. The whole variable domain, remainder taken from reference TRBV5-1 and TRBJ2-7, is KAGVTQTPRYLIKTRGQQVTLSCSPISGHRSVSWYQQTPGQGLQFLFEYFSETQRNKGNFPGRFSGRQFSNSRSEMNVSTLELGDSALYLCASSRWTSGASYEQYFGPGTRLTVT.

This clone was observed a handful of times. The chain carries TRBV5-6 and TRBJ2-7; D is undetermined. This CDR3 spans 13 amino acids. Germline lookup yields CDR1 SGHDT and CDR2 YYEEEE. Trimming left V 0 bases short and J 3 bases short, with 7 bases between. For the CDR3, the DNA is TGTGCCAGCAGCTTGGATCTAAGCTACGAGCAGTACTTC. Its protein product is CASSLDLSYEQYF. The whole variable domain, remainder taken from reference TRBV5-6 and TRBJ2-7, is DAGVTQSPTHLIKTRGQQVTLRCSPKSGHDTVSWYQQALGQGPQFIFQYYEEEERQRGNFPDRFSGHQFPNYSSELNVNALLLGDSALYLCASSLDLSYEQYFGPGTRLTVT.

V and J are TRBV5-1 and TRBJ2-6, with D tentatively TRBD1 (6 bases). Deletions cut 4 bases from V and 0 bases from J, with 14 bases between. Germline V gene sequence: CDR1 SGHRS, CDR2 YFSETQ. CDR3 length: 17 residues. This CDR3 is CASSPSLGGSGANVLTF. The CDR3 DNA reads TGCGCCAGCAGCCCCAGCTTAGGGGGCTCTGGGGCCAACGTCCTGACTTTC. Filled out from reference TRBV5-1 and TRBJ2-6, the complete variable domain reads KAGVTQTPRYLIKTRGQQVTLSCSPISGHRSVSWYQQTPGQGLQFLFEYFSETQRNKGNFPGRFSGRQFSNSRSEMNVSTLELGDSALYLCASSPSLGGSGANVLTFGAGSRLTVL.

V and J are TRBV5-4 and TRBJ2-2; 12 bases are shared with TRBD2. V was clipped by 1 base and J by 6 bases; unmatched bases: 7. Germline CDR1 and CDR2: SGHNT and YYREEE (reference sequence). This CDR3 region has 17 residues. CDR3 coding DNA: TGTGCCAGCAGCTTGTCGACTAGCGGGAGTATCGCCGGGGAGCTGTTTTTT. It codes for CASSLSTSGSIAGELFF.

The chain combines TRBV25-1 with TRBJ1-2, with D maybe TRBD1 (6 bases). The germline V and J ends were trimmed by 5 bases and 3 bases, with 13 bases remaining between them. Germline values: CDR1 MGHDK, CDR2 SYGVNS. This CDR3 region has 14 residues. The CDR3 reads CASSFGGADYGYTF. The CDR3, as DNA: TGTGCCAGCAGTTTTGGGGGCGCAGACTATGGCTACACCTTC.

This clone was counted only a few times. CDR3: CASSGEDRGTEAFF. CDR3 DNA: TGTGCCAGCAGCGGCGAGGACAGGGGCACTGAAGCTTTCTTT. The rearrangement joins TRBV5-4 to TRBJ1-1; 9 bases map to TRBD1. CDR1 and CDR2 from the germline V gene are SGHNT and YYREEE (reference sequence). The CDR3 has 14 residues. The junction had 5 bases not matched to a gene; V was cut back by 4 bases and J by 4 bases.

This clone was seen a handful of times. This chain links TRBV27 with TRBJ2-7; D is perhaps TRBD2 (6 bases). Trimming removed 6 bases at V and 2 bases at J, with 20 bases between. Looked up from germline, CDR1 is MNHEY and CDR2 is SMNVEV (reference sequence). This CDR3 is built from 16 residues. The CDR3 reads CASSPFAGRLTYEQYF. CDR3 bases: TGTGCCAGCAGCCCTTTCGCGGGACGCCTTACCTACGAGCAGTACTTC.

J is TRBJ1-5 and V is TRBV2; TRBD1 is a possible D gene (5 bases). Per germline, CDR1 SNHLY and CDR2 FYNNEI. CDR3 length: 14 amino acids. Trimming took off 7 bases at V and 5 bases at J, with 15 bases between the two ends. The CDR3 sequence: CASTEARVDQPQHF. CDR3 coding DNA: TGTGCCAGCACCGAGGCCAGGGTGGATCAGCCCCAGCATTTT.

This clone is categorized as medium-sized. This chain connects TRBV19 to TRBJ2-1; 9 bases are shared with TRBD2. Germline lookup yields CDR1 LNHDA and CDR2 SQIVND (reference sequence). Trimming took 7 bases from V and 10 from J; bases not matched to a gene: 5. The CDR3 is 12 residues long. This CDR3 is CASNSGRLEQFF. CDR3 nucleotide sequence: TGTGCCAGTAACAGCGGGAGGCTCGAGCAGTTCTTC.

The J gene is TRBJ1-5, the V gene TRBV30; 7 bases line up with TRBD1. CDR1 GTSNPN and CDR2 SVGIG come from the germline V gene (reference sequence). With V trimmed by 3 bases and J by 3 bases, 8 bases remained unmatched. This CDR3 is 15 amino acids long. The CDR3 loop reads CAWSIMGQPNQPQHF. CDR3 DNA sequence: TGTGCCTGGAGCATAATGGGACAGCCCAATCAGCCCCAGCATTTT.

The chain joins TRBV4-2 to TRBJ2-7; TRBD2 aligns across 8 bases. The germline gives CDR1 LGHNA, CDR2 YNFKEQ. V shed 0 bases and J 0 bases; nucleotides not matched to a gene: 7. The CDR3 consists of 17 residues. The CDR3 is CASSQEVSGGYSYEQYF. Written as DNA, the CDR3 is TGTGCCAGCAGCCAAGAGGTTTCGGGAGGGTACTCCTACGAGCAGTACTTC.

V gene TRBV19 combines with J gene TRBJ2-1; D may be TRBD2 (5 bases). From germline, CDR1 is LNHDA and CDR2 SQIVND (reference sequence). The V end was cut by 4 bases, the J end by 7 bases, with 23 bases between. The CDR3 runs 17 residues. The CDR3 reads CASSTRSAGERFNEQFF. As DNA, the CDR3 is TGTGCCAGTAGTACCCGTAGCGCAGGAGAGAGGTTTAATGAGCAGTTCTTC.

V gene TRBV7-9 combines with J gene TRBJ2-3; 10 positions agree with TRBD2. The CDR3 consists of 17 residues. CDR1 is SEHNR and CDR2 is FQNEAQ in the germline V gene (reference sequence). V shed 4 bases, J shed 2 bases, and the junction held 9 bases outside the gene matches. In nucleotides, the CDR3 is TGTGCCAGCAGCTCACTAAATCTAGCGGGGGCCACAGATACGCAGTATTTT. Its protein is CASSSLNLAGATDTQYF. Based on the CDR3 plus reference TRBV7-9 and TRBJ2-3, the full variable domain is DTGVSQNPRHKITKRGQNVTFRCDPISEHNRLYWYRQTLGQGPEFLTYFQNEAQLEKSRLLSDRFSAERPKGSFSTLEIQRTEQGDSAMYLCASSSLNLAGATDTQYFGPGTRLTVL.

This clone is a singleton in its sample. This rearrangement joins TRBV28 to TRBJ2-1; D may be TRBD1 (6 bases). The CDR3 has 13 residues. CDR1 MDHEN and CDR2 SYDVKM come from the germline V gene. Trimming removed 7 bases at V and 4 bases at J, with 11 bases between. The CDR3 loop reads CASIRDTYNEQFF. CDR3 sequence (DNA): TGTGCCAGCATAAGGGACACGTACAATGAGCAGTTCTTC.

The chain carries TRBV6-6 and TRBJ1-1, with 10 bases lining up with TRBD1. The J segment lost 5 bases and the V segment lost 6 bases, leaving 6 bases of the junction unmatched. This CDR3 region has 14 residues. Per the germline V gene, CDR1 is MNHNY and CDR2 is SVGAGI (reference sequence). The CDR3 DNA follows: TGTGCCAGCAGCCGGGACAGGGGAGGGACTGAAGCTTTCTTT. It encodes CASSRDRGGTEAFF.

This clone has only one observation. The rearrangement links TRBV5-1 to TRBJ1-3; D is uncertain. Between the trimmed V and J ends, which lost 0 bases and 0 bases, there was a span of 4 bases. The CDR3 is 14 residues long. Germline V gene lookup returns CDR1 SGHRS and CDR2 YFSETQ. CDR3 region: CASSLDSSGNTIYF. The CDR3 bases are TGCGCCAGCAGCTTGGACAGCTCTGGAAACACCATATATTTT.

This clone was picked up one time. The rearrangement joins TRBV7-2 to TRBJ2-3, with TRBD1 matching over 9 bases. Trimming cost V 5 bases and J 5 bases; bases outside gene matches: 8. The CDR3 totals 15 residues. CDR1 is SGHTA and CDR2 is FQGNSA in the germline V gene. Here the CDR3 reads CASSTRQGVRDTQYF. CDR3 DNA sequence: TGTGCCAGCAGCACCCGACAGGGGGTAAGAGATACGCAGTATTTT.

This chain connects TRBV5-4 to TRBJ2-7, with unresolved D. V gave up 3 bases and J gave up 6 bases, with 7 bases separating them. CDR3 length: 11 amino acids. Germline loops: CDR1 SGHNT, CDR2 YYREEE (reference sequence). CDR3 nucleotides: TGTGCCAGCAGCTACGGGTCCGAGCAGTACTTC. Its translation: CASSYGSEQYF.

The rearrangement uses TRBV23-1 and TRBJ1-3; 9 nucleotides align to TRBD1. TRBV23-1 is an open reading frame whose function is uncertain. After removal of 3 bases from V and 7 bases from J, the junction contained 10 bases not matched to a gene. This CDR3 region has 16 residues. The DNA for the CDR3 is TGCGCCAGCAGTCAGCAACAGGGGGCCATCGTTAACACCATATATTTT. Translation: CASSQQQGAIVNTIYF.

This clone was recorded only once. The chain uses TRBV11-2 and TRBJ1-1; D ambiguous. The CDR3 runs 15 residues. CDR1 is SGHAT, CDR2 FQNNGV, per germline. V lost 2 bases, J lost 1 base, and 11 bases lay in between. CDR3: CASSLSEVTNTEAFF. CDR3 nucleotides: TGTGCCAGCAGCTTAAGTGAGGTTACGAACACTGAAGCTTTCTTT.

The rearrangement links TRBV20-1 to TRBJ2-1, with 12 bases lining up with TRBD2. CDR3 length equals 15 residues. With 3 bases clipped from V and 6 bases from J, the junction kept 6 bases outside the gene matches. Germline values: CDR1 DFQATT, CDR2 SNEGSKA (reference sequence). The CDR3 reads CSASAGTSGFNEQFF. The CDR3 coding sequence is TGCAGTGCTAGTGCCGGGACTAGCGGGTTCAATGAGCAGTTCTTC.

This chain connects TRBV18 to TRBJ2-5; TRBD1 matches 7 bases. Per germline, CDR1 KGHSH and CDR2 LQKENI. The junction had 3 bases not matched to a gene; V was cut back by 6 bases and J by 2 bases. The CDR3 extends over 13 amino acids. The CDR3 sequence is CASSGTDQETQYF. CDR3 DNA: TGTGCCAGCTCCGGGACAGATCAAGAGACCCAGTACTTC.

This clone has only a few counts. The chain is built from TRBV6-2 or TRBV6-3 and TRBJ2-1; weak D call: TRBD2 (7 bases). Germline assignment: CDR1 MNHEY and CDR2 SVGEGT. The CDR3 is 16 residues long. V shed 6 bases and J shed 7 bases, with 22 bases lying between them. The CDR3 coding sequence is TGTGCCAGCAGCCGCGGGGGCGGGAGAGTAGGAAATGAGCAGTTCTTC. Amino acids: CASSRGGGRVGNEQFF.

V gene TRBV5-1 combines with J gene TRBJ1-1, with TRBD1 as a possible D gene (6 bases). The CDR3 extends over 14 amino acids. Per germline, CDR1 SGHRS and CDR2 YFSETQ. V was pared by 0 bases and J by 4 bases, with 10 bases between. In DNA, the CDR3 is TGCGCCAGCAGCTTGGTCAGGGGCGTCACTGAAGCTTTCTTT. Translated, it gives CASSLVRGVTEAFF. The full variable domain, completed using reference TRBV5-1 and TRBJ1-1, is KAGVTQTPRYLIKTRGQQVTLSCSPISGHRSVSWYQQTPGQGLQFLFEYFSETQRNKGNFPGRFSGRQFSNSRSEMNVSTLELGDSALYLCASSLVRGVTEAFFGQGTRLTVV.

This clone came up a few times. The V gene is TRBV27, the J gene TRBJ2-1, with D tentatively TRBD2 (6 bases). Germline lookup yields CDR1 MNHEY and CDR2 SMNVEV (reference sequence). The CDR3 has 13 amino acids. V was trimmed by 3 bases and J by 4 bases, leaving 7 bases between them. CDR3 region: CASSLGLYNEQFF. DNA of the CDR3: TGTGCCAGCAGTTTGGGACTTTACAATGAGCAGTTCTTC.

V usage is TRBV7-8 and J usage is TRBJ1-1; TRBD1 matches at 9 bases. J gave up 4 bases and V 5 bases, and 8 bases lay outside the gene matches. Germline CDR1 and CDR2: SGHVS and FQNEAQ. The CDR3 length is 15 residues. The CDR3 sequence is CASSPDRGSTTEAFF. The CDR3 DNA follows: TGTGCCAGCAGCCCGGACAGGGGCTCGACCACTGAAGCTTTCTTT. Combining the CDR3 with reference TRBV7-8 and TRBJ1-1 gives the whole variable domain GAGVSQSPRYKVAKRGQDVALRCDPISGHVSLFWYQQALGQGPEFLTYFQNEAQLDKSGLPSDRFFAERPEGSVSTLKIQRTQQEDSAVYLCASSPDRGSTTEAFFGQGTRLTVV.

The J gene is TRBJ1-3, the V gene TRBV4-3; no reliable D call. Trimming removed 6 bases at V and 4 bases at J, with 16 bases between. The CDR3 has 15 amino acids. The germline V gene has CDR1 LGHNA and CDR2 YSLEER. The CDR3 DNA is TGCGCCAGCAGAGATGGCGGAAACGCCGGAAACACCATATATTTT. It encodes CASRDGGNAGNTIYF.

The J gene is TRBJ1-2, the V gene TRBV6-5; 10 nucleotides line up with TRBD1. This CDR3 region has 14 residues. The germline V gene has CDR1 MNHEY and CDR2 SVGAGI. V was clipped by 5 bases and J by 7 bases; unmatched bases: 7. CDR3 DNA sequence: TGTGCCAGCAGTAGGGGGACAGGGGATAGTGGCTACACCTTC. It yields the protein CASSRGTGDSGYTF.

The V and J genes are TRBV19 and TRBJ2-1, with D maybe TRBD2 (6 bases). The CDR3 contains 14 residues. Germline V gene data show CDR1 as LNHDA and CDR2 as SQIVND (reference sequence). V lost 9 bases, J lost 0 bases, and 12 bases lay in between. For the CDR3, the DNA is TGTGCCAGCTCAGACGGGAGCTCCTACAATGAGCAGTTCTTC. Translating gives CASSDGSSYNEQFF.